This passage covers 32 T cell receptor beta chains from one sample sequenced in a study of identical twins. TCRdb re-called the 5' RACE reads with MiXCR, one entry per CDR3 protein. In the table there are about 700,000 distinct CDR3 sequences, 5.5% to 7.5% of which are singletons. The sequenced sample was naive T cells sorted from blood. All receptors come from a man aged 18-30 years in good health.

This clonotype was seen ten or more times. The CDR3 DNA is TGTGCCAGCAGTCGAATCAGGGTCAGGGCGAACACTGAAGCTTTCTTT. Protein: CASSRIRVRANTEAFF. The V call is TRBV27, the J call TRBJ1-1; D might be TRBD1 (5 bases). The V end lost 5 bases, the J end lost 1 base, and 17 bases lay between the germline ends. The germline gives CDR1 MNHEY, CDR2 SMNVEV (reference sequence). The CDR3 consists of 16 residues.

This clonotype has ten or more counts. This chain links TRBV24-1 with TRBJ2-1, with D possibly matching TRBD2 (6 bases). V gave up 4 bases and J gave up 4 bases, with 13 bases separating them. CDR3 size: 15 residues. Germline V gene lookup returns CDR1 KGHDR and CDR2 SFDVKD. The CDR3 nucleotides are TGTGCCACCAGTGACCTTGGGCTAGCGTACAATGAGCAGTTCTTC. This codes for CATSDLGLAYNEQFF.

This clonotype was detected ten times or more. This sequence joins TRBV5-8 and TRBJ2-6; D remains ambiguous. This CDR3 contains 16 residues. Germline V gene lookup returns CDR1 SGHTS and CDR2 YDEGEE. V was pared by 0 bases and J by 0 bases, with 7 bases between. CDR3 protein: CASSLGQPSGANVLTF. The CDR3 DNA sequence: TGTGCCAGCAGCTTGGGACAACCCTCTGGGGCCAACGTCCTGACTTTC.

The V call is TRBV12-3 or TRBV12-4, the J call TRBJ1-1; D gene unclear. V lost 2 bases and J lost 8, with 9 bases in between. This CDR3 region has 12 residues. The CDR3 nucleotides are TGTGCCAGCAGTTTAAGGGATCGAGAAGCTTTCTTT. It specifies CASSLRDREAFF.

V gene TRBV7-9 combines with J gene TRBJ2-5; D perhaps matches TRBD1 (5 bases). CDR3 length: 16 residues. The ends were cut back, 5 bases at V and 3 bases at J, with 19 bases in the middle. In germline, CDR1 is SEHNR, CDR2 FQNEAQ (reference sequence). CDR3 coding DNA: TGTGCCAGCAGCGGGGCAGTTCTGCGCCCGAAAGAGACCCAGTACTTC. It codes for CASSGAVLRPKETQYF.

The sample holds a few counts of this clonotype. The chain joins TRBV10-3 to TRBJ1-6; 7 bases agree with TRBD1. The CDR3 spans 13 residues. CDR1 is ENHRY and CDR2 is SYGVKD in the germline V gene. The CDR3 protein is CPLRRGINSPLHF. For the CDR3, the DNA is TGTCCACTTCGCAGGGGGATTAATTCACCCCTCCACTTT.

At least ten counts were recorded for this clonotype. The rearrangement uses TRBV4-2 and TRBJ1-3; D is uncertain. V was shortened by 0 bases and J by 4 bases, with 7 bases between the two germline ends. This CDR3 region has 14 residues. The germline gives CDR1 LGHNA, CDR2 YNFKEQ. In DNA form, the CDR3 reads TGTGCCAGCAGCCAAGAGGGAGTGGGAAACACCATATATTTT. As protein: CASSQEGVGNTIYF.

This clonotype was detected many times. The chain has TRBV24-1 and TRBJ2-1; 12 bases line up with TRBD2. This CDR3 region has 16 residues. With 3 bases clipped from V and 6 bases from J, the junction kept 5 bases outside the gene matches. The germline CDR1 and CDR2 sequences are KGHDR and SFDVKD. CDR3 amino acids: CATSDPTSGSINEQFF. The CDR3 nucleotides are TGTGCCACCAGTGATCCGACTAGCGGGAGTATCAATGAGCAGTTCTTC.

The rearrangement joins TRBV30 to TRBJ2-7; tentative D call: TRBD1 (5 bases). This CDR3 is built from 14 residues. Germline CDR1 and CDR2: GTSNPN and SVGIG (reference sequence). Trimming stripped 0 bases from V and 2 bases from J, with 11 bases between. As DNA, the CDR3 is TGTGCCTGGAGTGTACCGGACACTACCTACGAGCAGTACTTC. Translating gives CAWSVPDTTYEQYF.

This chain uses TRBV11-2 with TRBJ1-4; D possibly corresponds to TRBD1 (5 bases). The CDR3 runs 15 residues. Germline V gene data show CDR1 as SGHAT and CDR2 as FQNNGV. The V and J ends lost 5 bases and 5 bases respectively, with 15 bases between them. CDR3 protein: CASSPRTRLNEKLFF. CDR3 nucleotide sequence: TGTGCCAGCAGCCCACGGACAAGGTTAAATGAAAAACTGTTTTTT. The whole variable domain, remainder taken from reference TRBV11-2 and TRBJ1-4, is EAGVAQSPRYKIIEKRQSVAFWCNPISGHATLYWYQQILGQGPKLLIQFQNNGVVDDSQLPKDRFSAERLKGVDSTLKIQPAKLEDSAVYLCASSPRTRLNEKLFFGSGTQLSVL.

This clonotype is a singleton in its sample. The V and J genes are TRBV20-1 and TRBJ2-7; D unresolved. CDR1 is DFQATT and CDR2 is SNEGSKA in the germline V gene (reference sequence). The CDR3 consists of 14 residues. V lost 0 bases and J lost 0, with 9 bases in between. The CDR3 region is CSARDRRFSYEQYF. The CDR3 coding sequence is TGCAGTGCTAGAGATCGGCGGTTCTCCTACGAGCAGTACTTC.

This clonotype was seen at least ten times. This chain connects TRBV10-2 to TRBJ2-1, with D maybe TRBD2 (6 bases). The CDR3 runs to 15 residues. The germline CDR1 and CDR2 sequences are WSHSY and SAAADI. Trimming took off 0 bases at V and 8 bases at J, with 14 bases between the two ends. CDR3 DNA: TGCGCCAGCAGTGAGTCGGTGGGAGGATTGGATGAGCAGTTCTTC. Translation gives CASSESVGGLDEQFF.

Notes on this clonotype: This sequence may be a read error, since a much larger clone differs from it by one base. This chain links TRBV6-2 or TRBV6-3 with TRBJ2-2; D remains unclear. Per germline, CDR1 MNHEY and CDR2 SVGEGT. The CDR3 contains 14 residues. Trimming took 1 base from V and 4 from J, leaving 7 bases between them. The CDR3 loop reads CASSYLLPTGELFF. CDR3 nucleotides: TGTGCCAGCAGTTACTTACTTCCCACCGGGGAGCTGTTTTTT.

This rearrangement joins TRBV20-1 to TRBJ2-1, with 10 bases lining up with TRBD2. Per germline, CDR1 DFQATT and CDR2 SNEGSKA (reference sequence). The CDR3 covers 14 residues. J lost 8 bases, V lost 6 bases, and 10 bases had no gene match. In nucleotides, the CDR3 is TGCAGTGCCGCACCTAGCGGGAGAGTCTATGAGCAGTTCTTC. The encoded protein is CSAAPSGRVYEQFF.

Only a few counts were recorded for this clonotype. The chain recombines TRBV12-3 or TRBV12-4 with TRBJ2-7; TRBD2 agrees at 7 bases. The V and J ends lost 7 bases and 4 bases, in that order; junction bases with no gene match: 4. There are 12 residues in the CDR3. This CDR3 reads CASTSGGYEQYF. CDR3 coding DNA: TGTGCCAGCACCTCGGGGGGATACGAGCAGTACTTC.

This clonotype showed up many times. The chain couples TRBV18 to TRBJ2-7; 7 bases match TRBD2. This CDR3 spans 13 amino acids. CDR1 is KGHSH and CDR2 is LQKENI in the germline V gene. Unmatched junction bases numbered 6, after V lost 4 bases and J lost 6 bases. For the CDR3, the DNA is TGTGCCAGCTCACGACGGGGGGAGGGCGAGCAGTACGTC. Amino acid sequence: CASSRRGEGEQYV.

The chain joins TRBV21-1 to TRBJ2-4; the table's D call TRBD1 went unverified against the DNA. TRBV21-1 is a pseudogene locus. The CDR3 has 18 residues. CDR3 loop: CASSDRTWPGLAKNIQYF. Written as DNA, the CDR3 is TGTGCCAGCAGCGACCGGACATGGCCAGGATTAGCCAAAAACATTCAGTACTTC.

This clonotype was seen ten or more times. V gene TRBV7-9 combines with J gene TRBJ1-1; 9 bases agree with TRBD1. The CDR3 covers 20 residues. Germline CDR1 is SEHNR and CDR2 is FQNEAQ (reference sequence). Trimming cost V 1 base and J 1 base; bases outside gene matches: 16. DNA for the CDR3: TGTGCCAGCAGCTTAGTCGGGGGACCGGGACAGGGTTCGACGAACACTGAAGCTTTCTTT. Translation gives CASSLVGGPGQGSTNTEAFF.

This clonotype was observed many times. The V gene is TRBV12-3 or TRBV12-4, the J gene TRBJ2-2; the match to TRBD2 covers 7 bases. J was trimmed by 6 bases and V by 6 bases; bases with no gene match: 1. The CDR3 extends over 12 amino acids. The CDR3 DNA reads TGTGCCAGCAGCCGGGAGGCCGGGGAGCTGTTTTTT. Its protein is CASSREAGELFF.

This clonotype was observed a handful of times. CDR3 sequence: CASSPTQDRDYGYTF. CDR3 DNA sequence: TGTGCCAGCAGCCCAACACAGGACAGGGACTATGGCTACACCTTC. This chain connects TRBV7-9 to TRBJ1-2; 8 bases line up with TRBD1. CDR1 is SEHNR and CDR2 is FQNEAQ in the germline V gene (reference sequence). The CDR3 has 15 residues. The junction had 8 bases not matched to a gene; V was cut back by 5 bases and J by 3 bases.

This chain joins TRBV28 and TRBJ2-7, with D tentatively TRBD1 (6 bases). CDR1 and CDR2 from the germline V gene are MDHEN and SYDVKM. CDR3 length: 15 residues. Deletions cut 6 bases from V and 2 bases from J, with 17 bases between. CDR3: CASRKRQVLTYEQYF. In nucleotides, the CDR3 is TGTGCCAGCAGGAAGAGACAGGTACTCACCTACGAGCAGTACTTC.

There are many counts of this clonotype. The rearrangement uses TRBV28 and TRBJ1-5; D call uncertain. The CDR3 length is 12 residues. CDR1 MDHEN and CDR2 SYDVKM come from the germline V gene. Trimming pared 5 bases from V and 5 bases from J, leaving 7 bases between. The chain's CDR3 is CASSPSYQPQHF. Here the CDR3 DNA reads TGTGCCAGCAGTCCGAGTTATCAGCCCCAGCATTTT.

This clonotype was found a few times. V gene TRBV18 combines with J gene TRBJ2-1; D unclear. Germline assignment: CDR1 KGHSH and CDR2 LQKENI. V was shortened by 3 bases and J by 0 bases, with 12 bases between the two germline ends. This CDR3 comprises 16 residues. The CDR3 protein is CASSPVTPSSYNEQFF. The CDR3 DNA reads TGTGCCAGCTCACCGGTGACTCCTAGCTCCTACAATGAGCAGTTCTTC.

In its sample, this clonotype was seen many times. V usage is TRBV28 and J usage is TRBJ2-7, with a possible D match to TRBD2 (6 bases). The ends were cut back, 10 bases at V and 5 bases at J, with 12 bases in the middle. This CDR3 region has 11 residues. The germline CDR1 and CDR2 sequences are MDHEN and SYDVKM. The CDR3 loop reads CATGEEDEQYF. The CDR3 coding sequence is TGTGCCACCGGGGAGGAGGACGAGCAGTACTTC.

The chain joins TRBV6-5 to TRBJ2-5; either TRBD1 or TRBD2 may fit D (6 bases each). The germline V gene encodes CDR1 MNHEY and CDR2 SVGAGI. The germline V and J ends were trimmed by 2 bases and 4 bases, with 11 bases remaining between them. CDR3 size: 14 residues. CDR3 sequence: CASSYTQGGETQYF. The CDR3, as DNA: TGTGCCAGCAGTTACACACAGGGAGGAGAGACCCAGTACTTC.

This clonotype was seen repeatedly, ten times or more. The chain combines TRBV29-1 with TRBJ2-1, with D perhaps assigned TRBD1 or TRBD2 (5 bases each). The germline gives CDR1 SQVTM, CDR2 ANQGSEA. This CDR3 contains 10 residues. In DNA, the CDR3 is TGCAGGGGGGACTACAATGAGCAGTTCTTC. It specifies CRGDYNEQFF.

This clonotype was seen a handful of times. The chain recombines TRBV9 with TRBJ2-5, with D hard to call. V was clipped by 4 bases and J by 2 bases, with 15 bases between them. This CDR3 spans 15 amino acids. Germline CDR1 reads SGDLS; CDR2 reads YYNGEE. The CDR3 is CASSPGPRDQETQYF. The CDR3 DNA reads TGTGCCAGCAGCCCTGGACCGAGAGATCAAGAGACCCAGTACTTC.

The chain employs TRBV5-1 and TRBJ1-3; possibly TRBD1 for D (6 bases). V was pared by 6 bases and J by 0 bases, with 13 bases between. Germline-derived CDR1 and CDR2 are SGHRS and YFSETQ. The CDR3 loop spans 15 amino acids. CDR3 nucleotide sequence: TGCGCCAGCATAGGGGGTCACCACTCTGGAAACACCATATATTTT. Amino acids: CASIGGHHSGNTIYF.

The table lists this clonotype with a few counts. The chain is built from TRBV4-2 and TRBJ1-1; the D gene is possibly TRBD1 (6 bases). The CDR3 consists of 16 residues. V lost 4 bases and J lost 5, with 20 bases in between. Germline V gene sequence: CDR1 LGHNA, CDR2 YNFKEQ. CDR3 in DNA: TGTGCCAGCAGCCGCGGGGGTGGGGGCGGTGAGACTGAAGCTTTCTTT. Translation: CASSRGGGGGETEAFF.

This clonotype was counted many times. The genes are TRBV24-1 and TRBJ1-1; maybe TRBD1 (5 bases). CDR3 length equals 12 residues. V was shortened by 5 bases and J by 5 bases, with 8 bases between the two germline ends. Per germline, CDR1 KGHDR and CDR2 SFDVKD. The CDR3 sequence: CATSGGGTEAFF. The DNA for the CDR3 is TGTGCCACCAGTGGCGGGGGAACTGAAGCTTTCTTT.

The V call is TRBV5-1, the J call TRBJ1-1; D possibly corresponds to TRBD1 (6 bases). Trimming removed 6 bases from V and 1 base from J, with 13 bases in between. The CDR3 is 14 residues long. Looked up from germline, CDR1 is SGHRS and CDR2 is YFSETQ. The CDR3 sequence is CASKGGAGNTEAFF. CDR3 DNA: TGCGCCAGCAAAGGGGGAGCAGGGAACACTGAAGCTTTCTTT.

In this sample, this clonotype turned up a few times. For the CDR3, the DNA is TGTGCCAGCAGCTTAGAGGAACTTCACTTCTTC. Translation gives CASSLEELHFF. The chain recombines TRBV3-1 with TRBJ2-1; D is undetermined. The V end lost 5 bases, the J end lost 16 bases, and 15 bases lay between the germline ends. Germline V lookup: CDR1 LGHDT, CDR2 YNNKEL (reference sequence). CDR3 length equals 11 residues.